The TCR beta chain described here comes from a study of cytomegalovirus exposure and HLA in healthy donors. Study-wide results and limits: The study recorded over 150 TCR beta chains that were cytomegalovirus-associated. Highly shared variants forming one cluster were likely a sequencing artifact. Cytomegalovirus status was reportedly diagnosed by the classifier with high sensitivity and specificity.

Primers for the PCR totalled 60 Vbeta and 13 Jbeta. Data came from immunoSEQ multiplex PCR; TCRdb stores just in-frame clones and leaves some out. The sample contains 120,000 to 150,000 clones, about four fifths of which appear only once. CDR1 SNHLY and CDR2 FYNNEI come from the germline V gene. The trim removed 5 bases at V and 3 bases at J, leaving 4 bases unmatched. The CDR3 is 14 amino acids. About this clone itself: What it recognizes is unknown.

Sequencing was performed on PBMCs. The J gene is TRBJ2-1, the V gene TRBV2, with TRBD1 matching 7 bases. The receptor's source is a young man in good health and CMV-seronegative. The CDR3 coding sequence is TGTGCCAGCAGTCTGACAGGGATCTACAATGAGCAGTTCTTC. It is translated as CASSLTGIYNEQFF. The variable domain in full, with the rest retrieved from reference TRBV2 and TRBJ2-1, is EPEVTQTPSHQVTQMGQEVILRCVPISNHLYFYWYRQILGQKVEFLVSFYNNEISEKSEIFDDQFSVERPDGSNFTLKIRSTKLEDSAMYFCASSLTGIYNEQFFGPGTRLTVL.